The rows below give T cell receptor beta chains drawn from one sample of a study of blood T cell repertoires in COVID-19. Here immunoSEQ multiplex PCR was the method, and the copy in TCRdb shows in-frame clones only, minus some. Of 200,000 to 250,000 clones in the sample, about nine tenths were seen once. Sequencing used PBMCs or T cells enriched from blood (not recorded which). The receptor source for this set is a woman in her twenties or thirties with acute COVID-19. Each CDR3 is given with its conserved first and last residue. Fields, in order: J gene, CDR3 length, D gene, V gene, clone size, CDR3 protein, CDR3 DNA. A D gene is named only where the DNA matches it firmly. Some rows mark clone size as missing; the rest say once, few, many or name a class of expanded clone.

j_gene: TRBJ2-5; len: 16; d_gene: TRBD2; v_gene: TRBV6-5; abundance: few; CDR3aa: CASSYSKGLAGETQYF; CDR3nt: TGTGCCAGCAGTTACTCGAAGGGACTAGCGGGAGAGACCCAGTACTTC
j_gene: TRBJ2-2; len: 18; d_gene: TRBD2; v_gene: TRBV5-6; abundance: .; CDR3aa: CASSSVGAGGPSTGELFF; CDR3nt: TGTGCCAGCAGCTCAGTTGGGGCGGGGGGGCCGAGTACCGGGGAGCTGTTTTTT
j_gene: TRBJ2-1; len: 15; d_gene: TRBD1; v_gene: TRBV2; abundance: .; CDR3aa: CASKSLRQGAYEQFF; CDR3nt: TGTGCCAGCAAATCTCTCCGACAGGGGGCCTATGAGCAGTTCTTC
j_gene: TRBJ2-5; len: 16; d_gene: TRBD1; v_gene: TRBV5-1; abundance: .; CDR3aa: CASTLGPAGGEKTQYF; CDR3nt: TGCGCCAGCACCCTAGGGCCGGCAGGGGGAGAAAAGACCCAGTACTTC
j_gene: TRBJ2-2; len: 16; d_gene: TRBD2; v_gene: TRBV7-6; abundance: once; CDR3aa: CASSLELAGVTGELFF; CDR3nt: TGTGCCAGCAGCTTAGAGTTAGCGGGGGTCACCGGGGAGCTGTTTTTT
j_gene: TRBJ2-2; len: 14; d_gene: TRBD2; v_gene: TRBV29-1; abundance: .; CDR3aa: CSASETSGFGELFF; CDR3nt: TGCAGCGCGTCCGAGACTAGCGGGTTCGGGGAGCTGTTTTTT
j_gene: TRBJ1-5; len: 15; d_gene: .; v_gene: TRBV7-8; abundance: .; CDR3aa: CASSLARGAGQPQHF; CDR3nt: TGTGCCAGCAGCTTAGCGCGGGGGGCAGGGCAGCCCCAGCATTTT
j_gene: TRBJ1-2; len: 13; d_gene: TRBD1; v_gene: TRBV18; abundance: .; CDR3aa: CASSPTGSYGYTF; CDR3nt: TGTGCCAGCTCCCCGACAGGGAGCTATGGCTACACCTTC
j_gene: TRBJ1-2; len: 12; d_gene: TRBD1; v_gene: TRBV29-1; abundance: .; CDR3aa: CSIYRDSYGYTF; CDR3nt: TGCAGCATCTACCGGGACAGCTATGGCTACACCTTC
j_gene: TRBJ2-2; len: 17; d_gene: TRBD2; v_gene: TRBV4-3; abundance: .; CDR3aa: CASSWSSGVTNTGELFF; CDR3nt: TGCGCCAGCAGCTGGAGTAGCGGGGTCACGAACACCGGGGAGCTGTTTTTT
j_gene: TRBJ2-4; len: 15; d_gene: TRBD1; v_gene: TRBV6-5; abundance: .; CDR3aa: CASSYGQGAKNIQYF; CDR3nt: TGTGCCAGCAGTTACGGACAGGGAGCCAAAAACATTCAGTACTTC
j_gene: TRBJ2-5; len: 14; d_gene: TRBD1; v_gene: TRBV7-9; abundance: .; CDR3aa: CASSLRQGGETQYF; CDR3nt: TGTGCCAGCAGTCTACGACAGGGCGGAGAGACCCAGTACTTC
j_gene: TRBJ1-6; len: 12; d_gene: .; v_gene: TRBV5-4; abundance: few; CDR3aa: CASSFFNSPLHF; CDR3nt: TGTGCCAGCAGCTTCTTTAATTCACCCCTCCACTTT
j_gene: TRBJ2-5; len: 13; d_gene: .; v_gene: TRBV6-5; abundance: .; CDR3aa: CASRDDREETQYF; CDR3nt: TGTGCCAGCAGAGACGACAGAGAAGAGACCCAGTACTTC
j_gene: TRBJ1-1; len: 12; d_gene: .; v_gene: TRBV7-9; abundance: .; CDR3aa: CASSPDSFEAFF; CDR3nt: TGTGCCAGCAGCCCAGACTCGTTTGAAGCTTTCTTT
j_gene: TRBJ1-1; len: 13; d_gene: .; v_gene: TRBV20-1; abundance: .; CDR3aa: CSASRQGNTEAFF; CDR3nt: TGCAGTGCTAGTCGCCAGGGTAACACTGAAGCTTTCTTT
j_gene: TRBJ1-1; len: 14; d_gene: TRBD1; v_gene: TRBV10-3; abundance: .; CDR3aa: CAISESQGETEAFF; CDR3nt: TGTGCCATCAGTGAGTCGCAGGGGGAGACTGAAGCTTTCTTT
j_gene: TRBJ1-3; len: 13; d_gene: .; v_gene: TRBV20-1; abundance: .; CDR3aa: CSASEPEGDTIYF; CDR3nt: TGCAGTGCTAGTGAACCCGAAGGAGACACCATATATTTT
j_gene: TRBJ2-7; len: 13; d_gene: .; v_gene: TRBV9; abundance: once; CDR3aa: CASSPGDSYEQYF; CDR3nt: TGTGCCAGCAGCCCAGGGGACTCCTACGAGCAGTACTTC
j_gene: TRBJ2-2; len: 13; d_gene: .; v_gene: TRBV18; abundance: .; CDR3aa: CASSPGHTGELFF; CDR3nt: TGTGCCAGCTCCCCAGGGCACACCGGGGAGCTGTTTTTT
j_gene: TRBJ1-2; len: 13; d_gene: TRBD1; v_gene: TRBV12-3/TRBV12-4; abundance: .; CDR3aa: CASSWDRGYGYTF; CDR3nt: TGTGCCAGCAGTTGGGACAGGGGATATGGCTACACCTTC
j_gene: TRBJ1-4; len: 13; d_gene: .; v_gene: TRBV29-1; abundance: .; CDR3aa: CSVEVTANEKLFF; CDR3nt: TGCAGCGTTGAAGTTACAGCTAATGAAAAACTGTTTTTT
j_gene: TRBJ1-2; len: 14; d_gene: .; v_gene: TRBV5-5; abundance: .; CDR3aa: CASSLEIRPLGATF; CDR3nt: TGTGCCAGCAGCTTGGAGATCAGACCCCTAGGTGCTACCTTC
j_gene: TRBJ1-3; len: 14; d_gene: .; v_gene: TRBV11-2; abundance: .; CDR3aa: CASSLFVNGNTIYF; CDR3nt: TGTGCCAGCAGCCTTTTCGTTAATGGAAACACCATATATTTT
j_gene: TRBJ1-2; len: 13; d_gene: .; v_gene: TRBV9; abundance: .; CDR3aa: CASSVSGDYGYTF; CDR3nt: TGTGCCAGCAGCGTTTCGGGGGACTATGGCTACACCTTC
j_gene: TRBJ1-2; len: 14; d_gene: TRBD1; v_gene: TRBV2; abundance: .; CDR3aa: CASSVGTGNYGYTF; CDR3nt: TGTGCCAGCAGTGTGGGGACAGGGAACTATGGCTACACCTTC
j_gene: TRBJ2-7; len: 15; d_gene: TRBD1; v_gene: TRBV2; abundance: .; CDR3aa: CASLRPGQGSYEQYF; CDR3nt: TGTGCCAGCCTGAGACCGGGACAGGGATCCTACGAGCAGTACTTC
j_gene: TRBJ2-6; len: 15; d_gene: .; v_gene: TRBV4-3; abundance: .; CDR3aa: CASSQVATGANVLTF; CDR3nt: TGCGCCAGCAGCCAAGTAGCCACTGGGGCCAACGTCCTGACTTTC
j_gene: TRBJ2-3; len: 16; d_gene: TRBD2; v_gene: TRBV10-3; abundance: .; CDR3aa: CAISESSGGLTNTQYF; CDR3nt: TGTGCCATCAGTGAGTCGAGCGGGGGCCTCACGAATACGCAGTATTTT
j_gene: TRBJ1-2; len: 16; d_gene: TRBD1; v_gene: TRBV19; abundance: .; CDR3aa: CASSRQGRFEDYGYTF; CDR3nt: TGTGCCAGTAGTAGACAGGGGAGGTTTGAGGACTATGGCTACACCTTC
j_gene: TRBJ1-1; len: 12; d_gene: .; v_gene: TRBV11-2; abundance: .; CDR3aa: CASSLRGTEAFF; CDR3nt: TGTGCCAGCAGCTTAAGGGGCACTGAAGCTTTCTTT
j_gene: TRBJ2-7; len: 15; d_gene: TRBD1; v_gene: TRBV7-6; abundance: .; CDR3aa: CASSSLTGFSYEQYF; CDR3nt: TGTGCCAGCAGCTCCCTGACAGGGTTCTCCTACGAGCAGTACTTC
j_gene: TRBJ2-7; len: 15; d_gene: .; v_gene: TRBV7-9; abundance: .; CDR3aa: CASSLATGGSYEQYF; CDR3nt: TGTGCCAGCAGCTTAGCGACCGGGGGTTCCTACGAGCAGTACTTC
j_gene: TRBJ1-2; len: 17; d_gene: .; v_gene: TRBV9; abundance: .; CDR3aa: CASSDPGRGGEFYGYTF; CDR3nt: TGTGCCAGCAGCGATCCTGGTCGAGGGGGGGAATTCTATGGCTACACCTTC
j_gene: TRBJ2-7; len: 16; d_gene: .; v_gene: TRBV4-1; abundance: .; CDR3aa: CASSQDPGPSSYEQYF; CDR3nt: TGCGCCAGCAGCCAAGATCCAGGGCCATCCTCCTACGAGCAGTACTTC
j_gene: TRBJ2-1; len: 19; d_gene: .; v_gene: TRBV7-9; abundance: .; CDR3aa: CASIPEALWTKRIYNEQFF; CDR3nt: TGTGCCAGCATTCCTGAGGCGCTTTGGACTAAGCGGATTTACAATGAGCAGTTCTTC
j_gene: TRBJ2-2; len: 13; d_gene: .; v_gene: TRBV29-1; abundance: .; CDR3aa: CSVEDLRAGELFF; CDR3nt: TGCAGCGTTGAAGATCTCAGGGCCGGGGAGCTGTTTTTT
j_gene: TRBJ1-6; len: 16; d_gene: .; v_gene: TRBV11-2; abundance: .; CDR3aa: CASSRGGRRINSPLHF; CDR3nt: TGTGCCAGCAGCCGGGGGGGTCGGAGAATTAATTCACCCCTCCACTTT
j_gene: TRBJ1-5; len: 15; d_gene: TRBD1; v_gene: TRBV6-5; abundance: once; CDR3aa: CASSSRGLSNQPQHF; CDR3nt: TGTGCCAGCAGTTCGAGGGGGCTAAGCAATCAGCCCCAGCATTTT
j_gene: TRBJ2-3; len: 20; d_gene: TRBD2; v_gene: TRBV13; abundance: .; CDR3aa: CARSLRGGWRGGQGTDTQYF; CDR3nt: TGTGCCCGCAGCTTACGGGGAGGATGGCGGGGGGGCCAGGGGACAGATACGCAGTATTTT
j_gene: TRBJ1-6; len: 14; d_gene: .; v_gene: TRBV5-8; abundance: .; CDR3aa: CASGPGHRTSPLHF; CDR3nt: TGTGCCAGCGGACCGGGCCACAGGACTTCACCCCTCCACTTT
j_gene: TRBJ1-1; len: 16; d_gene: TRBD1; v_gene: TRBV7-2; abundance: .; CDR3aa: CASSFAGGYQNTEAFF; CDR3nt: TGTGCCAGCAGCTTTGCAGGGGGATATCAGAACACTGAAGCTTTCTTT
j_gene: TRBJ2-2; len: 15; d_gene: TRBD1; v_gene: TRBV7-9; abundance: .; CDR3aa: CASSPRTGVTGELFF; CDR3nt: TGTGCCAGCAGCCCACGGACAGGGGTCACCGGGGAGCTGTTTTTT
j_gene: TRBJ2-7; len: 12; d_gene: .; v_gene: TRBV2; abundance: .; CDR3aa: CASSESHYEQYF; CDR3nt: TGTGCCAGCAGTGAATCCCACTACGAGCAGTACTTC